This T cell receptor (beta chain) was recorded in a study of cytomegalovirus exposure and HLA in healthy donors. General study results and limits: Analysis was carried out at a later point, and it linked a missense DCLRE1C variant to TCR beta V- and J-gene trimming. The investigators catalogued 150 to 200 TCR beta chains as cytomegalovirus-associated. Analyses of presence and absence presupposed an approximately uniform sequencing depth across donors.

Each donor was nominally healthy when sampled (though unrecorded immune exposures were likely). Concerning this clone: Its target is unknown.

Germline V gives CDR1 SGHAT, CDR2 FQNNGV. The germline V and J ends were trimmed by 7 bases and 2 bases, with 14 bases remaining between them. This CDR3 is built from 14 residues. Amplification used 60 Vbeta primers and 13 Jbeta primers. Measured with immunoSEQ multiplex PCR; TCRdb has only the in-frame clones, and not every one. The table has about 63,000 clones, 85% to 90% seen once. The material sequenced was PBMCs. V is TRBV11-2 and J is TRBJ1-2; no clear D. This clonotype originated in a woman in her 30s in good health and CMV-seropositive. The chain's CDR3 is CASNPRSVNYGYTF. CDR3 coding DNA: TGTGCCAGCAACCCAAGATCAGTGAACTATGGCTACACCTTC.